This T cell receptor beta chain emerged from a study of T cell responses to AZD1222 COVID-19 vaccine. Notes on the study in general: Vaccine-associated CD4 TCRs spanned spike, dominant at 160-218 and 743-854. As reported, nearly half of all spike-specific TCRs target variant regions that are unmutated. White British ancestry dominated among donors, who included more females, and clonal diversity was possibly underestimated.

Comments on this clone: The target antigen is unknown.

TCRdb's copy holds only in-frame clones and misses some; the assay was immunoSEQ multiplex PCR. The sample has approximately 150,000 clones, approximately 91% seen once. CDR1 is GTSNPN and CDR2 is SVGIG in the germline V gene (reference sequence). V was trimmed by 4 bases and J by 4 bases, leaving 16 bases between them. The CDR3 totals 14 residues. This clonotype was sampled from an adult who received the MenACWY meningococcal vaccine as a control. The chain couples TRBV30 to TRBJ1-2; tentative D call: TRBD1 (6 bases). Source: peripheral blood, taken 28 days after the second dose of the MenACWY control vaccine. CDR3 coding DNA: TGTGCCTGGAAAGCCCGGGACAAACTCTATGGCTACACCTTC. It is translated as CAWKARDKLYGYTF.